This TCR beta chain emerged from a study of patients and donors after allogeneic stem cell transplantation (dated by TCRdb to the early 2020s). CDR1 and CDR2 are read off the germline V gene as SQVTM and ANQGSEA. The CDR3, cysteine through phenylalanine, is 14 amino acids long. Only the CDR3 DNA is retained, 42 bases long and in frame from the first base. At the junction V is shortened by 6 bases and J by 0 bases, with 15 bases in between. The library was built by means of RT-PCR. The run used a NextSeq 550. TCRdb's own reprocessing of the public reads used fastp at Q25 and MiXCR and kept productive beta chains. CDR3 protein duplicates are merged, each entry listing the most common genes and DNA. In this sample the table shows roughly 960,000 distinct CDR3 sequences, roughly 17% of which occur a single time. Of the sample, about 6% is held by the ten largest clones. This clonotype has more than one count but fewer than ten. This clone's antigen is unknown. Base qualities were left out, and no much larger clone turns up one base away.

Source material: blood, either unsorted or a sorted T cell fraction (not recorded which). The source is a human donor who was either an allogeneic HSCT recipient or a stem cell or donor lymphocyte infusion donor (not recorded which). It is not recorded whose cells these are; they may come from a transplant donor. The chain is assembled from TRBV29-1 and TRBJ2-7; 5 matching bases give a weak D call of TRBD2. The CDR3 protein sequence reads: CSVRGGRSSYEQYF. The bases are TGCAGCGTCCGGGGTGGCAGAAGCTCCTACGAGCAGTACTTC.